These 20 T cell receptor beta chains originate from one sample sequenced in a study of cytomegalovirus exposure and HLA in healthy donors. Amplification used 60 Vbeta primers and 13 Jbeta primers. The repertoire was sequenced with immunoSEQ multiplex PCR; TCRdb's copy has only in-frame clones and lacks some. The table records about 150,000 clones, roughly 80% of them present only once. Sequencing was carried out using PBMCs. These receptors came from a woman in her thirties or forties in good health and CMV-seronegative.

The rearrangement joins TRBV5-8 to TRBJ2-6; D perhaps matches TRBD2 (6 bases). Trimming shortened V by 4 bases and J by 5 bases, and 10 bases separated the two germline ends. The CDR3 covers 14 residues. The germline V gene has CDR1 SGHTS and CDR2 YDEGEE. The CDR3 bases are TGTGCCAGCAGCCGGCGGGGTAGGGCCAACGTCCTGACTTTC. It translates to CASSRRGRANVLTF.

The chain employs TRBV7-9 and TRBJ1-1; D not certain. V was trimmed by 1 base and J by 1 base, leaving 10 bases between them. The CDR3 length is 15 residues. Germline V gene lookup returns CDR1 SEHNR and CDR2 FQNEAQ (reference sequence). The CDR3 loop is CASSLDGSPNTEAFF. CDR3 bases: TGTGCCAGCAGCTTAGACGGGAGCCCGAACACTGAAGCTTTCTTT.

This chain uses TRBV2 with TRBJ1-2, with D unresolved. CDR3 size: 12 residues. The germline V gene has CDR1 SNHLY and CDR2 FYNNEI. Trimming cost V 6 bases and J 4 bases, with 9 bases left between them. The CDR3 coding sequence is TGTGCCAGCAGACAGACGGCCTATGGCTACACCTTC. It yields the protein CASRQTAYGYTF.

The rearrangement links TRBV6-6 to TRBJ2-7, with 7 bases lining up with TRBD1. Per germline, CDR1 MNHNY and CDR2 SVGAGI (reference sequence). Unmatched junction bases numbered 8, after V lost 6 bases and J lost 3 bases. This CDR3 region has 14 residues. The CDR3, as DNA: TGTGCCAGCAGGACCGGGACAGAAAACTACGAGCAGTACTTC. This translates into CASRTGTENYEQYF.

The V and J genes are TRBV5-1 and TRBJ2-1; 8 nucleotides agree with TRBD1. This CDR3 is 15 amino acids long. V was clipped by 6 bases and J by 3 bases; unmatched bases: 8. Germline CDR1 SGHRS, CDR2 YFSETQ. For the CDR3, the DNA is TGCGCCAGCAAACAGACAGGGGATATCTACAATGAGCAGTTCTTC. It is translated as CASKQTGDIYNEQFF.

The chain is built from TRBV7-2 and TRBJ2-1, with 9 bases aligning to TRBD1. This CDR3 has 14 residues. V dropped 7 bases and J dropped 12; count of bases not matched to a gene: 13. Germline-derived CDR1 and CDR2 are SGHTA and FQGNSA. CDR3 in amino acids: CASTLTGGSYGQFF. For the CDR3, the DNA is TGTGCCAGCACCCTAACAGGGGGCAGTTACGGGCAGTTCTTC.

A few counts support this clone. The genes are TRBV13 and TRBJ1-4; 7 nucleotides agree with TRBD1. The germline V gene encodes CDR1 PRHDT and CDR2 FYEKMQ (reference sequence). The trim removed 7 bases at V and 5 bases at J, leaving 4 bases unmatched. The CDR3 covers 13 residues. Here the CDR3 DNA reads TGTGCCAGCATGACAGGGACGAATGAAAAACTGTTTTTT. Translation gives CASMTGTNEKLFF.

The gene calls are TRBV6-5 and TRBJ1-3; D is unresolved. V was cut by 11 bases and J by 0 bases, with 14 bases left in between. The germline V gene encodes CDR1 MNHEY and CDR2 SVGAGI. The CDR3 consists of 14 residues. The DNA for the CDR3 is TGTGCCGCGAGGGCCGGGAACTCTGGAAACACCATATATTTT. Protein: CAARAGNSGNTIYF.

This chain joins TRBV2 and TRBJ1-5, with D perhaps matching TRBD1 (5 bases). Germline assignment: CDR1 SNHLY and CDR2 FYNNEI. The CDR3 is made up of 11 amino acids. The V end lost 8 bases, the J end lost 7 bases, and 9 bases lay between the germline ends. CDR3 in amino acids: CASRRDQPQHF. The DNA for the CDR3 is TGTGCCAGCCGGCGGGACCAGCCCCAGCATTTT.

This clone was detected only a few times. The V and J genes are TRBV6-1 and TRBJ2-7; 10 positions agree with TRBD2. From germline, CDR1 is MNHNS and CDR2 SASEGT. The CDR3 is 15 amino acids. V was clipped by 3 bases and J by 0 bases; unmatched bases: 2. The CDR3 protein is CASSEASGSSYEQYF. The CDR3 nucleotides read TGTGCCAGCAGTGAGGCTAGCGGGAGCTCCTACGAGCAGTACTTC.

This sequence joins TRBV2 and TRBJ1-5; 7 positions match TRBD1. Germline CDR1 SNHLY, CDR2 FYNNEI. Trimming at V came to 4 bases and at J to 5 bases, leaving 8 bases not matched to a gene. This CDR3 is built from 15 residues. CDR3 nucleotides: TGTGCCAGCAGTGTGGGGACAGAATACTATCAGCCCCAGCATTTT. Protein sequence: CASSVGTEYYQPQHF.

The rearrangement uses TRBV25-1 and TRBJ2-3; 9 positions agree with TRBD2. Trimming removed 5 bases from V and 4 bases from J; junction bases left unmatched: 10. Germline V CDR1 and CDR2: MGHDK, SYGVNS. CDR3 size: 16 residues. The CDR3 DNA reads TGTGCCAGCAGTCCTCGGGTTGCGGGAGGGGCAGATACGCAGTATTTT. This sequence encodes CASSPRVAGGADTQYF.

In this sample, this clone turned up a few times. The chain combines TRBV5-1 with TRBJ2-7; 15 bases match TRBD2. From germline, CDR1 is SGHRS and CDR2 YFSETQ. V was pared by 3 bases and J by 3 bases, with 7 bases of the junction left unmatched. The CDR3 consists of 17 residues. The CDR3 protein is CASSSPGLAGGGYEQYF. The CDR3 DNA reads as TGCGCCAGCAGCTCTCCGGGACTAGCGGGAGGCGGCTACGAGCAGTACTTC.

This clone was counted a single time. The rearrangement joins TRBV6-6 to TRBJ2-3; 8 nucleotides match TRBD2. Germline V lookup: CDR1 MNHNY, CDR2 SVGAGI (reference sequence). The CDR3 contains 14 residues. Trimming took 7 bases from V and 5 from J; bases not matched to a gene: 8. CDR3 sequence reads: CASKLSGEGDTQYF. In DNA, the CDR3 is TGTGCCAGCAAGCTTAGCGGGGAGGGAGATACGCAGTATTTT.

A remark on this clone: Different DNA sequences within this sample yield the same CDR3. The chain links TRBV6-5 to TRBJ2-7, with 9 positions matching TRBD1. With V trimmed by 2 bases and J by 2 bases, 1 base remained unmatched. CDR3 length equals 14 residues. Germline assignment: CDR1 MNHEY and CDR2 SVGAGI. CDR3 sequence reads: CASSYGTGPYEQYF. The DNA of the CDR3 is TGTGCCAGCAGTTACGGGACAGGGCCCTACGAGCAGTACTTC.

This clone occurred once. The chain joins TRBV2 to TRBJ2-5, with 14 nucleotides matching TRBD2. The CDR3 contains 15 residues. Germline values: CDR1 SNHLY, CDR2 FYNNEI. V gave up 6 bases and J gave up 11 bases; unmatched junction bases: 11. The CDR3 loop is CASRETSGGAREQYF. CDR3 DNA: TGTGCCAGCAGGGAGACTAGCGGGGGGGCTCGTGAGCAGTACTTC.

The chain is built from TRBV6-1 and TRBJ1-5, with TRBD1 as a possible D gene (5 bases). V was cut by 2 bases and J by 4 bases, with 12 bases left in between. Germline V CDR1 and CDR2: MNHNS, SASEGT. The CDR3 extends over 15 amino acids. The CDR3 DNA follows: TGTGCCAGCAGTGAATCCGGGCGGGGGAATCAGCCCCAGCATTTT. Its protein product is CASSESGRGNQPQHF.

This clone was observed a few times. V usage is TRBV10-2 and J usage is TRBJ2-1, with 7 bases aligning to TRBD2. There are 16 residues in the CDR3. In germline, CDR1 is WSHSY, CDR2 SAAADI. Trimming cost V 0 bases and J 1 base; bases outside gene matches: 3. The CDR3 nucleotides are TGCGCCAGCAGTGAGTCGGGCGGGAGATCCTACAATGAGCAGTTCTTC. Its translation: CASSESGGRSYNEQFF.

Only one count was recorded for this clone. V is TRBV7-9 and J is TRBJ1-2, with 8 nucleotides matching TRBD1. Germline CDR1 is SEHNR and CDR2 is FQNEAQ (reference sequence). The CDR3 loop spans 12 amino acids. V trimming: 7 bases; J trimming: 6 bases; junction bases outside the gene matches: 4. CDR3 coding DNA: TGTGCCAGCAAGACAGGGGCGCATGGCTACACCTTC. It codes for CASKTGAHGYTF.

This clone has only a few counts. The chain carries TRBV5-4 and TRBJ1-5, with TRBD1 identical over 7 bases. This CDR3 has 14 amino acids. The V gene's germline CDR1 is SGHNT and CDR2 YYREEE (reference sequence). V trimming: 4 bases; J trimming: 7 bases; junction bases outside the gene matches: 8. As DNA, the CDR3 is TGTGCCAGCAGCCCTGACAGGGAACACCAGCCCCAGCATTTT. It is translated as CASSPDREHQPQHF.